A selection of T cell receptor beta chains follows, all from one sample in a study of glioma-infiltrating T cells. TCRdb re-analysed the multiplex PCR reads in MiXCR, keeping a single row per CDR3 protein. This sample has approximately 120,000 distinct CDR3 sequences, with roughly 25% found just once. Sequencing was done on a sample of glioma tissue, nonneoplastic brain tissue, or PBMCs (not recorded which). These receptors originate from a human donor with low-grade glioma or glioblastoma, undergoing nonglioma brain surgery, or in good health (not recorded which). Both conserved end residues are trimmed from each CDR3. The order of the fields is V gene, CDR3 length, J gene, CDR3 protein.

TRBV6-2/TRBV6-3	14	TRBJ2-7	ASSWSGQSGSYEQY
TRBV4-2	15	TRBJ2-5	ASSQGPGTSAVETQY
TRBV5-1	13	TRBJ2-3	ASRQGFSYQDTQY
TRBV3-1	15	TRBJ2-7	ASSQGITGTFLVRQY
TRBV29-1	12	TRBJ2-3	SVVGGGATDTQY
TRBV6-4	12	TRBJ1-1	ASSDGQEGTEAF
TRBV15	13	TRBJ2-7	ATSRDPGSTYEQY
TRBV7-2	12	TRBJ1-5	ASSPDRGNQPQH
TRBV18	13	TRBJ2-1	ASSPRSESYNEQF
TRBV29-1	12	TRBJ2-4	SAEGDAAKNIQY
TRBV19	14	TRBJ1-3	ASTTGHGPSGNTIY
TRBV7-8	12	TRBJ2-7	ASSLALGHSEQY
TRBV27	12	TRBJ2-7	AGSLLAGHYEQY
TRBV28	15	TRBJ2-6	ASRSGNLYSGANVLT
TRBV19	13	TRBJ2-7	ASSILYSQVGGQY
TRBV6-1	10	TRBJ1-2	ASSNQGNGYT
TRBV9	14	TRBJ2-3	ASSPTGIFSTDTQY
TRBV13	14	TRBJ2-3	ASSLGWGQTEDTQY
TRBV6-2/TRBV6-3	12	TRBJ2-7	ASRAWAATYEQY
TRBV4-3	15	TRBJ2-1	ASSQDLTGEGYNEQF
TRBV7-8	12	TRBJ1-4	ASSLSRLNEKLF
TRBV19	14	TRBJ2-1	ASSIDRPGVHNEQF
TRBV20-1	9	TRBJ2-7	SGRMRYEQY
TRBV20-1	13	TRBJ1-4	SARDARGPGEKLF
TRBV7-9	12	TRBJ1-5	ASSSDTPGQPQH
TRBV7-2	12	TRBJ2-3	ASSLETSSDTQY
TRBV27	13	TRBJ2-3	ASGLGGGGIDTQY
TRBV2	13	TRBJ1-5	ASRKDLGGNQPQH
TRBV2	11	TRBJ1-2	ASREGQGYGYT
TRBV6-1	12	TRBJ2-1	ASREGSLPGEQF
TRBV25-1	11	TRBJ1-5	ASSEGENQPQH
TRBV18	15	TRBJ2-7	ASSPLAPGQGSYEQY
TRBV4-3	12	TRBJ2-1	ASSQDIGGGEQF
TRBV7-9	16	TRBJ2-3	ASSLADGEGLSTDTQY
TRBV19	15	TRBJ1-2	ASSIPIGQGSPYGYT
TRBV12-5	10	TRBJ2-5	ASGKGQETQY
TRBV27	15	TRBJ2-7	ASSPNGGQEPTYEQY
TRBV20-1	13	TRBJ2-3	SVVEGARGTDTQY
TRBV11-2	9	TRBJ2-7	ASSPFYEQY
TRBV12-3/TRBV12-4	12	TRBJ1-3	ASSGSDSGNTIY
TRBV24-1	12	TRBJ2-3	ATSDGRDADTQY
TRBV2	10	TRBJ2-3	ASGLAGDTQY
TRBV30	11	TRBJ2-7	AFDNRNSYEQY
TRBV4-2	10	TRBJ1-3	ASSQEGIAIY
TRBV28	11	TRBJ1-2	ASSSSLNYGYT
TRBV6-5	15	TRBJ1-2	ASRDAGTGAYFYGYT
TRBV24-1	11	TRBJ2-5	ATSDKEEETQY